The 28 T cell receptor beta chains below all came from one sample that was sequenced in a study of blood T cells in healthy people across ages. The second PCR ran about 6 to 12 cycles with a sample-barcoded 5' primer and J-beta primers. TCRdb itself ran the 5' RACE reads through MiXCR, one entry per CDR3 protein. Of some 1.5 million distinct CDR3 sequences listed, about 28% are singletons. The sequenced sample was blood. These receptors were collected from a woman aged 25 to 39 in good health.

Details on this clonotype: The junction departs from the called germline gene at one end, perhaps through a read error. The chain recombines TRBV5-6 with TRBJ2-2, with D perhaps TRBD1 (6 bases). CDR1 SGHDT and CDR2 YYEEEE come from the germline V gene. The CDR3 spans 16 residues. The CDR3 loop is CASSRGGQSNTGELFF. The CDR3 coding sequence is TGTGCCAGCAGCCGCGGTGGACAGTCAAACACCGGGGAGCTATTTTTT.

This clonotype has more than one count but fewer than ten. The gene calls are TRBV6-5 and TRBJ1-2; TRBD1 agrees at 8 bases. Per the germline V gene, CDR1 is MNHEY and CDR2 is SVGAGI. The junction had 9 bases not matched to a gene; V was cut back by 4 bases and J by 5 bases. CDR3 length equals 15 residues. CDR3 sequence reads: CASSSTGTGGYGYTF. The DNA of the CDR3 is TGTGCCAGCAGTTCCACAGGGACAGGCGGGTATGGCTACACCTTC.

Many counts were recorded for this clonotype. The chain links TRBV5-1 to TRBJ2-5; D unresolved. V was trimmed by 4 bases and J by 5 bases, leaving 9 bases between them. CDR3 size: 12 residues. Germline loops: CDR1 SGHRS, CDR2 YFSETQ. The CDR3 is CASSRSSETQYF. The DNA of the CDR3 is TGCGCCAGCAGCCGGTCGAGCGAGACCCAGTACTTC. Supplemented by reference TRBV5-1 and TRBJ2-5, the full variable domain reads KAGVTQTPRYLIKTRGQQVTLSCSPISGHRSVSWYQQTPGQGLQFLFEYFSETQRNKGNFPGRFSGRQFSNSRSEMNVSTLELGDSALYLCASSRSSETQYFGPGTRLLVL.

This clonotype was counted many times. The CDR3 DNA reads as TGTGCCACGACAACCGGGACAGGGGACTACGAGCAGTACTTC. Amino acid sequence: CATTTGTGDYEQYF. J is TRBJ2-7 and V is TRBV7-2; 10 nucleotides align to TRBD1. The V gene end was trimmed by 10 bases and the J gene end by 3 bases; junction bases not matched to a gene: 9. The CDR3 is made up of 14 amino acids. The V gene's germline CDR1 is SGHTA and CDR2 FQGNSA.

This clonotype was counted at least ten times. The V call is TRBV9, the J call TRBJ1-2; TRBD1 might be the D (6 bases). Looked up from germline, CDR1 is SGDLS and CDR2 is YYNGEE. This CDR3 spans 10 amino acids. V lost 10 bases, J lost 2 bases, and 6 bases lay in between. CDR3 coding DNA: TGTGCCGGACAGAACTATGGCTACACCTTC. As protein: CAGQNYGYTF.

V usage is TRBV6-1 and J usage is TRBJ1-6; perhaps TRBD1 as D (5 bases). This CDR3 has 15 amino acids. V lost 6 bases, J lost 9 bases, and 18 bases lay in between. Germline loops: CDR1 MNHNS, CDR2 SASEGT. CDR3 coding DNA: TGTGCCAGCAGAAAACCGGGACCGAGTTCTTCACCCCTCCACTTT. This encodes CASRKPGPSSSPLHF.

The CDR3 DNA reads TGCAGTGCTAGTTGGGTGGTCAGAGTAGGGACTGAAGCTTTCTTT. This translates into CSASWVVRVGTEAFF. This chain uses TRBV20-1 with TRBJ1-1; D call uncertain. This CDR3 region has 15 residues. The germline gives CDR1 DFQATT, CDR2 SNEGSKA (reference sequence). Trimming pared 3 bases from V and 5 bases from J, leaving 19 bases between.

This chain joins TRBV20-1 and TRBJ1-2; a possible D gene is TRBD1 (6 bases). The CDR3 is 19 residues long. V was shortened by 0 bases and J by 2 bases, with 25 bases between the two germline ends. The germline gives CDR1 DFQATT, CDR2 SNEGSKA (reference sequence). The CDR3 loop is CSARDGSGAGLSRNYGYTF. The CDR3, as DNA: TGCAGTGCTAGAGATGGGTCAGGGGCTGGATTGAGTAGAAACTATGGCTACACCTTC.

The V gene is TRBV18, the J gene TRBJ2-5; a possible D gene is TRBD1 (7 bases). V gave up 3 bases and J gave up 2 bases, with 19 bases separating them. From germline, CDR1 is KGHSH and CDR2 LQKENI. This CDR3 has 17 amino acids. In DNA, the CDR3 is TGTGCCAGCTCACCTTTCGCACTACAGGGGAGGCAAGAGACCCAGTACTTC. Its protein product is CASSPFALQGRQETQYF. The full variable domain, in which reference TRBV18 and TRBJ2-5 provide the parts outside the CDR3, is NAGVMQNPRHLVRRRGQEARLRCSPMKGHSHVYWYRQLPEEGLKFMVYLQKENIIDESGMPKERFSAEFPKEGPSILRIQQVVRGDSAAYFCASSPFALQGRQETQYFGPGTRLLVL.

Notes on this clonotype: The junction differs from germline at one of its ends, possibly a read error. The rearrangement joins TRBV5-1 to TRBJ2-1, with TRBD2 identical over 10 bases. The CDR3 runs 17 residues. The germline V gene has CDR1 SGHRS and CDR2 YFSETQ. CDR3 in DNA: TGCGCCATCAGCGTAATAGCGGGGGGATCTTCCTACAACGAGCAGTTCTTC. Protein: CAISVIAGGSSYNEQFF.

Comments on this clonotype: This could be a read error, since a much larger clone is one nucleotide away. The chain joins TRBV29-1 to TRBJ2-1; 10 positions agree with TRBD2. The tail of the sequence fits TRBJ2-7 better, so the J call may be wrong. Germline V gene data show CDR1 as SQVTM and CDR2 as ANQGSEA. The length of the CDR3 is 13 residues. CDR3 sequence: CSAGLAVPNEQYF. Here the CDR3 DNA reads TGCAGCGCCGGACTAGCGGTCCCCAATGAGCAGTACTTC.

CDR3 protein: CASLTKRAGGGAYEQYF. As DNA, the CDR3 is TGTGCCAGCCTGACTAAAAGAGCGGGGGGCGGGGCCTACGAGCAGTACTTC. The V and J genes are TRBV3-1 and TRBJ2-7; 9 nucleotides line up with TRBD2. The germline V gene has CDR1 LGHDT and CDR2 YNNKEL (reference sequence). The trim removed 8 bases at V and 2 bases at J, leaving 16 bases unmatched. CDR3 length equals 17 residues.

The V and J genes are TRBV12-3 or TRBV12-4 and TRBJ1-5, with unresolved D. The CDR3 length is 12 residues. V lost 6 bases to trimming and J lost 9 bases, with 12 bases between them. CDR3 in DNA: TGTGCCAGCAGCCCGAGCCGGCGGCCCCAGCATTTT. It specifies CASSPSRRPQHF.

The sample holds one count of this clonotype. The rearrangement links TRBV20-1 to TRBJ1-5; D call uncertain. The CDR3 is 14 residues long. V was clipped by 2 bases and J by 1 base, with 9 bases between them. Germline V gives CDR1 DFQATT, CDR2 SNEGSKA (reference sequence). The CDR3 region is CSARSPTSNQPQHF. The CDR3 bases are TGCAGTGCTAGATCACCGACAAGCAATCAGCCCCAGCATTTT.

In its sample, this clonotype was seen a few times. The chain carries TRBV5-5 and TRBJ1-6; D is uncertain. CDR3 length equals 13 residues. V was clipped by 4 bases and J by 8 bases, with 10 bases between them. Germline lookup yields CDR1 SGHKS and CDR2 YYEKEE (reference sequence). The CDR3 loop reads CASSLGIDSPLHF. The CDR3 DNA reads TGTGCCAGCAGCCTCGGGATCGATTCACCCCTCCACTTT.

There are many counts of this clonotype. The chain links TRBV7-2 to TRBJ2-1; 14 nucleotides line up with TRBD2. There are 14 residues in the CDR3. The germline CDR1 and CDR2 sequences are SGHTA and FQGNSA. V dropped 3 bases and J dropped 11; count of bases not matched to a gene: 3. The CDR3 DNA sequence: TGTGCCAGCAGCTTTCGGACTAGCGGGAGGCAGCAGTTCTTC. Translating gives CASSFRTSGRQQFF. The whole variable domain, remainder taken from reference TRBV7-2 and TRBJ2-1, is GAGVSQSPSNKVTEKGKDVELRCDPISGHTALYWYRQSLGQGLEFLIYFQGNSAPDKSGLPSDRFSAERTGGSVSTLTIQRTQQEDSAVYLCASSFRTSGRQQFFGPGTRLTVL.

The chain is built from TRBV20-1 and TRBJ1-2; D remains unclear. The CDR3 totals 13 residues. V lost 6 bases and J lost 0, with 11 bases in between. Germline-derived CDR1 and CDR2 are DFQATT and SNEGSKA (reference sequence). CDR3 DNA: TGCAGTGCCAGAACACCAGCTAACTATGGCTACACCTTC. It specifies CSARTPANYGYTF.

This clonotype was observed a few times. The gene calls are TRBV10-2 and TRBJ2-1, with 7 nucleotides matching TRBD1. Germline V gives CDR1 WSHSY, CDR2 SAAADI. The V segment lost 5 bases and the J segment 9 bases; nucleotides outside the gene matches: 4. The CDR3 is 12 residues long. The CDR3 DNA follows: TGCGCCAGCAGTACAGGGGTGGCTGAGCAGTTCTTC. Translating gives CASSTGVAEQFF.

This clonotype showed up just a few times. The V gene is TRBV27, the J gene TRBJ1-2, with a tentative D call TRBD1 (5 bases). Germline V lookup: CDR1 MNHEY, CDR2 SMNVEV (reference sequence). CDR3 size: 14 residues. V lost 8 bases to trimming and J lost 7 bases, with 20 bases between them. The CDR3 sequence is CASRPGGGMGGYTF. The CDR3 coding sequence is TGTGCCAGCCGCCCCGGGGGGGGTATGGGTGGCTACACCTTC.

This clonotype was seen at least ten times. The chain uses TRBV12-3 or TRBV12-4 and TRBJ2-1, with D maybe TRBD1 (6 bases). V was clipped by 7 bases and J by 2 bases, with 15 bases between them. CDR3 size: 15 residues. The CDR3 region is CASNGVRTAYNEQFF. The CDR3 coding sequence is TGTGCCAGCAATGGTGTCCGGACAGCCTACAATGAGCAGTTCTTC.

This clonotype was seen more than once but under ten times. This chain joins TRBV9 and TRBJ2-6; 7 positions agree with TRBD1. With V trimmed by 0 bases and J by 3 bases, 6 bases remained unmatched. The germline gives CDR1 SGDLS, CDR2 YYNGEE. The CDR3 is 17 residues long. The CDR3 region is CASSVAPDRVGANVLTF. The CDR3 region has the DNA TGTGCCAGCAGCGTAGCCCCCGACAGGGTTGGGGCCAACGTCCTGACTTTC.

Concerning this clonotype: A much larger clone lies a single base off, so this may be a read error. This chain links TRBV29-1 with TRBJ2-1, with 9 bases aligning to TRBD1. Trimming cost V 6 bases and J 10 bases; bases outside gene matches: 13. Germline-derived CDR1 and CDR2 are SQVTM and ANQGSEA. The CDR3 is made up of 14 amino acids. CDR3 DNA sequence: TGCAGCGTACATTCCGGGACAGGGCCGTGGGAGCAGTTCTTC. Translating it yields CSVHSGTGPWEQFF.

This clonotype was counted a few times. One junction end does not reproduce the germline sequence, and a read error may be involved. The chain joins TRBV20-1 to TRBJ1-5; TRBD1 might be the D (5 bases). The germline CDR1 and CDR2 sequences are DFQATT and SNEGSKA (reference sequence). The CDR3 is 17 amino acids. This CDR3 is CSARDLGAHNTNQPKHF. The CDR3, as DNA: TGCAGTGCTAGAGATCTCGGGGCCCATAATACTAATCAGCCCAAGCATTTT.

The chain links TRBV4-3 to TRBJ2-1, with 7 bases identical to TRBD2. The CDR3 length is 16 residues. The V gene's germline CDR1 is LGHNA and CDR2 YSLEER. The junction had 5 bases not matched to a gene; V was cut back by 0 bases and J by 3 bases. In nucleotides, the CDR3 is TGCGCCAGCAGCCAAGATTCCCAGCGGGGCTACAATGAGCAGTTCTTC. Translated, it gives CASSQDSQRGYNEQFF.

Concerning this clonotype itself: Since a much larger clone is just one base distant, this may be a read error. The CDR3 DNA sequence: TGTGCCAGCAGCTTACCGGTCGGGGGCAATGAGCAGTACTTC. Protein: CASSLPVGGNEQYF. The gene calls are TRBV7-2 and TRBJ2-7; D may be TRBD1 or TRBD2 (6 bases each). V was trimmed by 2 bases and J by 7 bases, leaving 15 bases between them. Germline V gives CDR1 SGHTA, CDR2 FQGNSA. The CDR3 has 14 amino acids.

This clonotype has ten or more counts. The V gene is TRBV7-2, the J gene TRBJ2-1; D gene ambiguous. Germline loops: CDR1 SGHTA, CDR2 FQGNSA. V shed 1 base and J shed 2 bases, with 3 bases lying between them. CDR3 length: 13 residues. The CDR3 sequence is CASSLVAYNEQFF. As DNA, the CDR3 is TGTGCCAGCAGCTTAGTTGCCTACAATGAGCAGTTCTTC.

This clonotype has just a few counts. This chain links TRBV6-5 with TRBJ2-3, with TRBD2 identical over 9 bases. CDR1 MNHEY and CDR2 SVGAGI come from the germline V gene. The CDR3 spans 14 residues. With V trimmed by 3 bases and J by 4 bases, 2 bases remained unmatched. CDR3 DNA sequence: TGTGCCAGCAGTTATAGCGGGAGCGCAGATACGCAGTATTTT. Translation: CASSYSGSADTQYF.

This clonotype was seen only a few times. V is TRBV5-1 and J is TRBJ2-1; tentatively, D is TRBD1 (5 bases). Germline V CDR1 and CDR2: SGHRS, YFSETQ. V lost 4 bases to trimming and J lost 5 bases, with 13 bases between them. This CDR3 has 14 residues. Written as DNA, the CDR3 is TGCGCCAGCAGCCTAGTACAGGCAAACAATGAGCAGTTCTTC. Protein: CASSLVQANNEQFF.